These T cell receptor beta chains were read from a single sample in a study of cytomegalovirus exposure and HLA in healthy donors. Profiling relied on immunoSEQ multiplex PCR, and the TCRdb table lists in-frame clones only, not all of them. This table holds 55,000 to 70,000 clones. Sequenced material: PBMCs. The source is a female donor in good health and CMV-seropositive. CDR3s include the opening cysteine and the closing phenylalanine or tryptophan. The D gene is left open where the match is weak.

j_call v_call d_call cdr3_aa cdr3_nt
TRBJ2-7 TRBV7-8 TRBD2 CASSLELAGAYEQYF TGTGCCAGCAGCTTAGAACTAGCGGGGGCCTACGAGCAGTACTTC
TRBJ1-5 TRBV7-9 TRBD1 CASSFAGTGGNQPQHF TGTGCCAGCAGCTTCGCCGGGACAGGGGGCAATCAGCCCCAGCATTTT
TRBJ1-1 TRBV6-1 NA CASREGLNTEAFF TGTGCCAGCAGGGAGGGGCTGAACACTGAAGCTTTCTTT
TRBJ2-5 TRBV29-1 TRBD2 CSVQTVAGGGETQYF TGCAGCGTCCAAACGGTAGCGGGAGGCGGGGAGACCCAGTACTTC
TRBJ1-2 TRBV9 NA CASSPPGGYGYTF TGTGCCAGCAGCCCCCCGGGGGGATATGGCTACACCTTC
TRBJ1-2 TRBV18 NA CASSPLDSGYGYTF TGTGCCAGCTCACCATTGGACAGTGGCTATGGCTACACCTTC
TRBJ1-2 TRBV27 NA CASSLSRVDGYTF TGTGCCAGCAGTTTATCCAGGGTAGACGGCTACACCTTC
TRBJ2-5 TRBV18 NA CASSPQGGWETQYF TGTGCCAGCTCACCACAGGGAGGTTGGGAGACCCAGTACTTC
TRBJ1-5 TRBV28 NA CASSLSFRGGYSNQPQHF TGTGCCAGCAGTTTAAGTTTCAGGGGCGGTTATAGCAATCAGCCCCAGCATTTT
TRBJ2-7 TRBV5-6 TRBD2 CASSYEWGGEQYF TGTGCCAGCAGCTACGAGTGGGGGGGGGAGCAGTACTTC
TRBJ2-7 TRBV4-1 TRBD1 CASSPRTGSYEQYF TGCGCCAGCAGCCCTAGGACAGGCTCCTACGAGCAGTACTTC
TRBJ2-7 TRBV19 TRBD1 CASSPGQNYEQYF TGTGCCAGTAGTCCGGGACAGAACTACGAGCAGTACTTC
TRBJ2-7 TRBV6-1 TRBD2 CASSSNLGGYYEQYF TGTGCCAGCAGTTCAAACCTGGGGGGGTACTACGAGCAGTACTTC
TRBJ1-2 TRBV30 NA CAWADSSHGYTF TGTGCCTGGGCCGACAGTTCACATGGCTACACCTTC
TRBJ2-3 TRBV6-1 TRBD2 CASSERAGGSDTQYF TGTGCCAGCAGTGAACGAGCGGGGGGCTCGGATACGCAGTATTTT
TRBJ2-1 TRBV19 NA CASSFRAGSYNEQFF TGTGCCAGTAGTTTTAGAGCGGGTTCCTACAATGAGCAGTTCTTC
TRBJ1-2 TRBV6-5 TRBD1 CASRPSTGGNDTF TGTGCCAGCAGACCATCGACAGGGGGCAACGACACCTTC
TRBJ2-5 TRBV5-4 TRBD2 CASSPFGGTSGSLETQYF TGTGCCAGCAGCCCGTTCGGCGGGACTAGCGGGAGTCTGGAGACCCAGTACTTC
TRBJ1-5 TRBV6-5 NA CASSDDLSRQPQHF TGTGCCAGCAGCGACGACCTTTCGCGGCAGCCCCAGCATTTT
TRBJ1-1 TRBV19 NA CASTRTANTEAFF TGTGCCAGTACCCGAACAGCGAACACTGAAGCTTTCTTT
TRBJ1-3 TRBV5-4 NA CASSSGGIGLLAGNTIYF TGTGCCAGCAGCTCGGGAGGTATAGGGCTGCTGGCTGGAAACACCATATATTTT
TRBJ2-3 TRBV4-3 TRBD2 CASSQVGASGSTDTQYF TGCGCCAGCAGCCAAGTGGGGGCTAGCGGGAGCACAGATACGCAGTATTTT
TRBJ1-4 TRBV28 TRBD1 CASSGPGTGLGEKLFF TGTGCCAGCAGCGGTCCCGGGACAGGTTTGGGAGAAAAACTGTTTTTT
TRBJ2-6 TRBV5-1 NA CASSPYGQSDSGANVLTF TGCGCCAGCAGCCCGTACGGACAGTCCGACTCTGGGGCCAACGTCCTGACTTTC
TRBJ2-7 TRBV9 NA CASSVVSGSEQYF TGTGCCAGCAGCGTAGTATCCGGGAGCGAGCAGTACTTC
TRBJ2-2 TRBV19 NA CASSIRLNTGELFF TGTGCCAGTAGTATCCGACTGAACACCGGGGAGCTGTTTTTT
TRBJ2-7 TRBV4-3 NA CASSQDFGLNYEQYF TGCGCCAGCAGCCAAGATTTTGGCCTGAACTACGAGCAGTACTTC
TRBJ2-1 TRBV9 TRBD1 CASSATDRGVDEQFF TGTGCCAGCAGCGCGACGGACAGGGGAGTCGATGAGCAGTTCTTC
TRBJ1-2 TRBV5-6 NA CASTTHGGWSGYTF TGTGCCAGCACCACCCATGGGGGCTGGAGTGGCTACACCTTC
TRBJ1-5 TRBV7-2 NA CASSLGRGGGQPQHF TGTGCCAGCAGCTTAGGCCGTGGGGGGGGCCAGCCCCAGCATTTT
TRBJ2-7 TRBV30 NA CAWISGLTGSYEQYF TGTGCCTGGATCAGTGGGCTGACAGGCTCCTACGAGCAGTACTTC